This TCR beta chain was identified in a study of shared clonotypes between healthy human individuals. With regard to this clone: The antigen is not known.

Repertoires were generated with immunoSEQ multiplex PCR, while TCRdb's copy carries only in-frame clones and drops some. The sample holds roughly 1.5 million clones, about 98% seen once. The CDR3 covers 15 residues. Germline assignment: CDR1 SGHDT and CDR2 YYEEEE. V lost 2 bases, J lost 3 bases, and 11 bases lay in between. All donors were Caucasian adults living in Nashville, Tennessee. Points from the study as a whole: Generation of non-shared clonotypes was less probable than generation of clonotypes shared by all four donors. With a few donors compared, 4% to 5.5% of naive CD4 clonotypes were shared. Memory subsets had estimated richness that was generally smaller than that of naive subsets.

This clonotype originated in a man under 40 in good health. The chain employs TRBV5-6 and TRBJ2-2; D may be TRBD2 (6 bases). The material sequenced was naive CD4+ T cells sorted from blood. Subset noted: CD45RA+ positively selected. The CDR3 nucleotides are TGTGCCAGCAGCTTCCCTGGAGGGCACACCGGGGAGCTGTTTTTT. This sequence encodes CASSFPGGHTGELFF.